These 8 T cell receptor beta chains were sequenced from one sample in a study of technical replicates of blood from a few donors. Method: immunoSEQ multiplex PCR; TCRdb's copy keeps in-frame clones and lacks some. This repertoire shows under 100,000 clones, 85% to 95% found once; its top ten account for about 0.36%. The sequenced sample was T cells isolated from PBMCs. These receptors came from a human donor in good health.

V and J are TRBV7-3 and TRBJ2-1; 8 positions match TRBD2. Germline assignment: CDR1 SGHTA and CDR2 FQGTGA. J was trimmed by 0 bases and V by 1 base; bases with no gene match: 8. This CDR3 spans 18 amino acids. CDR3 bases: TGTGCCAGCAGCTTAAGGGGAACTAGCGGAAGCTCCTACAATGAGCAGTTCTTC. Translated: CASSLRGTSGSSYNEQFF.

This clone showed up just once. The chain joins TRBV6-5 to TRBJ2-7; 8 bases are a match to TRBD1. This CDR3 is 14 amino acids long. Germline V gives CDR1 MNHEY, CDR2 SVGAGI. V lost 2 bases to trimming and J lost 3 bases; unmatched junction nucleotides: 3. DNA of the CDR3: TGTGCCAGCAGTTACAGCACAGGGGGCTACGAGCAGTACTTC. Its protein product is CASSYSTGGYEQYF.

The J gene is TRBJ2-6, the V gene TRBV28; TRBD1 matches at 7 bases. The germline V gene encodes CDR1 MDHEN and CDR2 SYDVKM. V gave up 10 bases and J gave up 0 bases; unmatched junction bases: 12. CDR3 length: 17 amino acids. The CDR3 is CAIDREGERSGANVLTF. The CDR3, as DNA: TGTGCCATAGACAGGGAAGGTGAACGCTCTGGGGCCAACGTCCTGACTTTC. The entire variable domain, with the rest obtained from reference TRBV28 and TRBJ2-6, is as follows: DVKVTQSSRYLVKRTGEKVFLECVQDMDHENMFWYRQDPGLGLRLIYFSYDVKMKEKGDIPEGYSVSREKKERFSLILESASTNQTSMYLCAIDREGERSGANVLTFGAGSRLTVL.

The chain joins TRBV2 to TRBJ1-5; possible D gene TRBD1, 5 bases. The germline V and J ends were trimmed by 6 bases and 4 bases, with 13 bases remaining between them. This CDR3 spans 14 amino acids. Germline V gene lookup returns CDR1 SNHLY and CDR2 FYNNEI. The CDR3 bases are TGTGCCAGCAGCGATGGAAGGGGAAATCAGCCCCAGCATTTT. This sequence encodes CASSDGRGNQPQHF.

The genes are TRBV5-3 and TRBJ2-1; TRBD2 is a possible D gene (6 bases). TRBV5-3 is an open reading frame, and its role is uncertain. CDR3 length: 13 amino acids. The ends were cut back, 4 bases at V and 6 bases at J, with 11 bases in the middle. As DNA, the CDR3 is TGTGCCAGAAGCGCCGGGACTGCCAATGAGCAGTTCTTC. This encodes CARSAGTANEQFF.

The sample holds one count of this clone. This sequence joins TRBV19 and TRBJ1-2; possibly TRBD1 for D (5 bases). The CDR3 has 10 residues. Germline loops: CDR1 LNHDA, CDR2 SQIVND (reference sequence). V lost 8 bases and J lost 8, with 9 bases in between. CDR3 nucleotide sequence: TGTGCCAGTTTCCACAGGGGCTACACCTTC. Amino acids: CASFHRGYTF. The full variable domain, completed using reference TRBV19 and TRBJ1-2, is DGGITQSPKYLFRKEGQNVTLSCEQNLNHDAMYWYRQDPGQGLRLIYYSQIVNDFQKGDIAEGYSVSREKKESFPLTVTSAQKNPTAFYLCASFHRGYTFGSGTRLTVV.

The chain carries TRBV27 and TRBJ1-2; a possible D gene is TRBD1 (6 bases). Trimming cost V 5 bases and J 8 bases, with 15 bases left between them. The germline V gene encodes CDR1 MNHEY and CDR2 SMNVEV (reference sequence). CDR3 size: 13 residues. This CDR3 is CASSPNRVGGYTF. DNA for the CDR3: TGTGCCAGCAGTCCTAACAGGGTAGGAGGCTACACCTTC.

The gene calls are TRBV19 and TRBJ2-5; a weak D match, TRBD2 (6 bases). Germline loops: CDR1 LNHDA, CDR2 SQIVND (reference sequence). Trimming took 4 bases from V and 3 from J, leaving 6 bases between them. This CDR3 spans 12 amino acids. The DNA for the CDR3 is TGTGCCAGTAGTACGGGGGAAGAGACCCAGTACTTC. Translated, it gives CASSTGEETQYF.